This T cell receptor beta chain was recovered during a study of response to subunit inactivated influenza vaccine. Study observations and caveats: Seasonal influenza vaccination, on each occasion, was suggested by the authors to recruit few new T cells.

Comments on this clonotype: Its target is unknown.

The CDR3 loop spans 14 amino acids. From germline, CDR1 is MNHNS and CDR2 SASEGT. With 5 bases removed from V and 7 bases from J, the gap between germline ends came to 17 bases. TCRdb re-called the RT-PCR reads with MiXCR, one entry per CDR3 protein. Found here are a few hundred thousand distinct CDR3 sequences, approximately 15% of them singletons; the top ten hold around 10%. The sample was PBMCs from blood, taken 11 to 12 days after vaccination. The chain couples TRBV6-1 to TRBJ2-5, with D perhaps matching TRBD1 (5 bases). The TCR originated in a man in his forties or fifties who received an inactivated influenza vaccine. DNA of the CDR3: TGTGCCAGCAGTCCCGGTAGGGGAAGATTGACCCAGTACTTC. Translated, it gives CASSPGRGRLTQYF.